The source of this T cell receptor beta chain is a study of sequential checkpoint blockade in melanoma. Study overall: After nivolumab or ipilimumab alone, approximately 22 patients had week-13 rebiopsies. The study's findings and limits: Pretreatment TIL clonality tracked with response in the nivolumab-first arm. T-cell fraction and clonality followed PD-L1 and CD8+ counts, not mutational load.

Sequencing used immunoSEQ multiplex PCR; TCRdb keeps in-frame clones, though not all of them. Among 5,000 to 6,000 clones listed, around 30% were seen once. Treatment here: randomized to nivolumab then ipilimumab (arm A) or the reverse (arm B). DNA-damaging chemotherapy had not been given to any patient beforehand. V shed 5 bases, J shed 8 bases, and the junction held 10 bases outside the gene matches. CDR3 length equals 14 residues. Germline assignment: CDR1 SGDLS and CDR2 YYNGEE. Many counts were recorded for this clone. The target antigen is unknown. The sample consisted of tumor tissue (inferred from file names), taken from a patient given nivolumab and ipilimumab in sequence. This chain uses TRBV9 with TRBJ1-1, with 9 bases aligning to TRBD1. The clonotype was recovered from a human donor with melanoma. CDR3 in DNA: TGTGCCAGCAGAAATTCCGGGACAGGGAGCGAAGCTTTCTTT. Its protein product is CASRNSGTGSEAFF.